The rows below give T cell receptor beta chains drawn from one sample of a study of T cells after yellow fever vaccination. TCRdb redid the calling of the 5' RACE reads with MiXCR, one entry per CDR3 protein. The sample holds around 320,000 distinct CDR3 sequences, 3.5% to 5% seen once. The sample was PBMCs, taken 15 days after the yellow fever booster vaccination. The receptors shown here come from a young man who received the YFV17D yellow fever vaccine. Each CDR3 is given with its conserved first and last residue. A D gene is named only where the DNA matches it firmly. Expanded clones are given a class, and other clones once, few, many or no size at all.

few	TRBV12-3/TRBV12-4	TRBJ2-2	.	CASSVSTPEQELFF	TGTGCCAGCAGTGTCTCGACCCCCGAGCAAGAGCTGTTTTTT
many	TRBV9	TRBJ2-1	TRBD1	CASSSQGDSYNEQFF	TGTGCCAGCAGCTCACAGGGGGACTCCTACAATGAGCAGTTCTTC
.	TRBV20-1	TRBJ2-7	.	CSAERTGPSYEQYF	TGCAGTGCTGAGAGAACCGGGCCTTCCTACGAGCAGTACTTC
.	TRBV5-6	TRBJ2-3	.	CASSLRDIATDTQYF	TGTGCCAGCAGCTTGCGAGACATTGCCACAGATACGCAGTATTTT
many	TRBV12-3/TRBV12-4	TRBJ1-5	.	CASSLALWQPQHF	TGTGCCAGCAGTTTAGCGCTGTGGCAGCCCCAGCATTTT
few	TRBV14	TRBJ2-1	.	CASSQSRTEQFF	TGTGCCAGCAGCCAATCTAGGACGGAGCAGTTCTTC
.	TRBV5-1	TRBJ2-2	.	CASSLVRFIGRTNTGELFF	TGCGCCAGCAGCTTGGTTCGGTTTATCGGCAGGACGAACACCGGGGAGCTGTTTTTT
many	TRBV20-1	TRBJ1-2	.	CSARDQPVQGYGYTF	TGCAGTGCTAGAGATCAACCTGTACAGGGCTATGGCTACACCTTC
many	TRBV12-3/TRBV12-4	TRBJ2-3	.	CASSLGPGRTDTQYF	TGTGCCAGCAGTTTGGGGCCGGGGCGGACAGATACGCAGTATTTT
few	TRBV4-3	TRBJ2-1	TRBD2	CASSQRHYGLAGADNEQFF	TGCGCCAGCAGCCAAAGACACTACGGCCTAGCGGGGGCCGACAATGAGCAGTTCTTC
.	TRBV4-1	TRBJ2-5	.	CASSYRLFQETQYF	TGCGCCAGCAGCTACAGACTATTCCAAGAGACCCAGTACTTC
many	TRBV6-5	TRBJ1-1	.	CASSYSFGGSEATEAFF	TGTGCCAGCAGTTACTCGTTCGGGGGGAGCGAGGCCACTGAAGCTTTCTTT
.	TRBV19	TRBJ2-1	TRBD1	CASHRGSGISSYNEQFF	TGTGCCAGCCACAGGGGCAGCGGAATAAGCTCCTACAATGAGCAGTTCTTC
few	TRBV5-1	TRBJ2-6	.	CASSPAGSSGANVLTF	TGCGCCAGCAGTCCTGCAGGGAGCTCTGGGGCCAACGTCCTGACTTTC
many	TRBV7-9	TRBJ2-3	.	CASSSQMDTQYF	TGTGCCAGCAGCTCCCAGATGGATACGCAGTATTTT
.	TRBV12-3/TRBV12-4	TRBJ2-7	TRBD1	CASRNTGGREQYF	TGTGCCAGTAGAAACACAGGGGGCCGGGAGCAGTACTTC
few	TRBV2	TRBJ2-3	.	CASSDWVSTQYF	TGTGCCAGCAGTGATTGGGTTTCTACGCAGTATTTT
.	TRBV10-3	TRBJ1-3	.	CAINGPNSGNTIYF	TGTGCCATCAACGGGCCGAACTCTGGAAACACCATATATTTT
many	TRBV6-6	TRBJ1-5	.	CASSLAQTVLMGQPQHF	TGTGCCAGCAGTCTAGCGCAAACCGTTCTGATGGGCCAGCCCCAGCATTTT
many	TRBV4-1	TRBJ1-4	TRBD1	CASSPGQSNEKLFF	TGCGCCAGCAGCCCGGGACAGAGTAATGAAAAACTGTTTTTT
few	TRBV5-1	TRBJ2-2	TRBD1	CASSFGRGPIGELFF	TGCGCCAGCAGCTTCGGCAGGGGGCCCATCGGGGAGCTGTTTTTT
many	TRBV27	TRBJ1-5	TRBD1	CASSLLAGGQLVNQPQHF	TGTGCCAGCAGTTTATTGGCAGGGGGCCAACTAGTCAATCAGCCCCAGCATTTT
few	TRBV5-1	TRBJ1-1	.	CASSLVREGTEAFF	TGCGCCAGCAGCTTGGTCAGGGAGGGAACTGAAGCTTTCTTT
many	TRBV5-6	TRBJ2-3	.	CASSPLQDTQYF	TGTGCCAGCAGCCCCCTGCAGGATACGCAGTATTTT
many	TRBV4-1	TRBJ2-1	.	CASSQPGRTYNEQFF	TGCGCCAGCAGCCAGCCGGGACGGACCTACAATGAGCAGTTCTTC
many	TRBV7-8	TRBJ2-3	TRBD2	CASAIRSGGDVVTQYF	TGTGCCAGCGCGATCCGTAGCGGGGGGGATGTCGTTACGCAGTATTTT
few	TRBV10-3	TRBJ2-5	.	CAIRGTPWGTQYF	TGTGCCATCAGGGGGACTCCGTGGGGGACCCAGTACTTC
.	TRBV9	TRBJ1-1	.	CASSPPLTEAFF	TGTGCCAGCAGCCCCCCCCTCACTGAAGCTTTCTTT
many	TRBV7-9	TRBJ2-3	.	CASSPPRGGESTDTQYF	TGTGCCAGCAGCCCTCCCAGAGGGGGGGAAAGCACAGATACGCAGTATTTT
few	TRBV5-1	TRBJ2-2	.	CASGRDTLPGELFF	TGCGCCAGCGGCCGGGATACTCTTCCCGGGGAGCTGTTTTTT